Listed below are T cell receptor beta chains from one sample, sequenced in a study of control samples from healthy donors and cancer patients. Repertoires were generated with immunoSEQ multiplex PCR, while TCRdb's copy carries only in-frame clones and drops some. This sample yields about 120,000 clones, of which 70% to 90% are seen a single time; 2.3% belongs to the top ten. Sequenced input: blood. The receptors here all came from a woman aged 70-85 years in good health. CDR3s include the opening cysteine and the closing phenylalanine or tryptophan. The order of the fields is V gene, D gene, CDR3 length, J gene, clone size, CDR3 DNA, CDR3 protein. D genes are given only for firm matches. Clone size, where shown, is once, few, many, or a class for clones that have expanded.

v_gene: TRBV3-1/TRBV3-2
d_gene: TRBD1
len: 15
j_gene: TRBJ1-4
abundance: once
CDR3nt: TGTGCCAGCAGCCAATCCGACGCAGGGGGAGAAAAACTGTTTTTT
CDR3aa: CASSQSDAGGEKLFF

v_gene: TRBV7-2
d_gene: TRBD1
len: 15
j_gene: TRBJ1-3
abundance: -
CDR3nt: TGTGCCAGCAGCTTACTGGGACAGCGTTCCAACACCATATATTTT
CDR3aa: CASSLLGQRSNTIYF

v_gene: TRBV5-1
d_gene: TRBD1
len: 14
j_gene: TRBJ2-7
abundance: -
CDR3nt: TGCGCCAGCAGGTCCGAACGACAGGGGTTCGAGCAGTACTTC
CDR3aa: CASRSERQGFEQYF

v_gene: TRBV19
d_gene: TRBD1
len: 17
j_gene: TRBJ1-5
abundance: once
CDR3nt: TGTGCCAGTAGATCCACAGGGGTCCCACTCGGGGATCAGCCCCAGCATTTT
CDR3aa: CASRSTGVPLGDQPQHF

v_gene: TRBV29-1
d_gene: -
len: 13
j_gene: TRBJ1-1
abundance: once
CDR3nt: TGCAGCGCCCCCGAGCTTATGAACACTGAAGCTTTCTTT
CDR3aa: CSAPELMNTEAFF

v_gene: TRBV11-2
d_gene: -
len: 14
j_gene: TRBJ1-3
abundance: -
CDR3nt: TGTGCCAGCAGCTTAATAGGGTCCGGAAACACCATATATTTT
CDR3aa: CASSLIGSGNTIYF

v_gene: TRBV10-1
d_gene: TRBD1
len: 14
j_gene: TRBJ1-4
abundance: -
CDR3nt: TGCGCCAGCAGCGCCGGGACAGACTATGGAAAACTGTTTTTT
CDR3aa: CASSAGTDYGKLFF

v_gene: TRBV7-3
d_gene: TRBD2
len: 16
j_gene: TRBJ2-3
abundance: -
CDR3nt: TGTGCCAGCAGCCGAGATCTAGCGGGGGGCGTAGATACGCAGTATTTT
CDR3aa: CASSRDLAGGVDTQYF

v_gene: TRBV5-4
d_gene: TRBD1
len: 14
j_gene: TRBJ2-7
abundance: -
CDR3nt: TGTGCCAGCAGCCCTCGGGACAGTACCTACGAGCAGTACTTC
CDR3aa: CASSPRDSTYEQYF

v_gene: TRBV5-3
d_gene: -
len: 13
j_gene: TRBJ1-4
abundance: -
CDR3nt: TGTGCCAGAAGCATCCCCAGGGTGCTCGGACTGTTTTTT
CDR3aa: CARSIPRVLGLFF

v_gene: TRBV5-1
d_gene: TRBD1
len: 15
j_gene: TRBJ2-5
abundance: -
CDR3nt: TGCGCCAGCAGCTTGGGGGGGACAGGCCAAGAGACCCAGTACTTC
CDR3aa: CASSLGGTGQETQYF

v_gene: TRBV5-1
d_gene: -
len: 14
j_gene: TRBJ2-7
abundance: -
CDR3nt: TGCGCCAGCAGCTCAAGGACGCCCCTGGGGGAGCAGTACTTC
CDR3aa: CASSSRTPLGEQYF

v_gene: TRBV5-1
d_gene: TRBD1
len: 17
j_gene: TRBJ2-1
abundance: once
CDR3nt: TGCGCCAGCAGCTTGGCCAAGGGGACAGGGAATTACAATGAGCAGTTCTTC
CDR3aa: CASSLAKGTGNYNEQFF

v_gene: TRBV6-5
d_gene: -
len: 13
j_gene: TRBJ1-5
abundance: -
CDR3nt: TGTGCCAGCAGTTTATCTAGCAATCAGCCCCAGCATTTT
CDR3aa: CASSLSSNQPQHF

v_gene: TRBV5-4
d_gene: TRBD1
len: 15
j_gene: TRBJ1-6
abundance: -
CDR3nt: TGTGCCAGCAGCATGACAGGGGCGGGAAATTCACCCCTCCACTTT
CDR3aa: CASSMTGAGNSPLHF

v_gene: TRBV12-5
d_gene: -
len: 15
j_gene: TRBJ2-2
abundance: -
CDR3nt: TGTGCTAGTGGTTTTGCGGGCCCTAACACCGGGGAGCTGTTTTTT
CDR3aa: CASGFAGPNTGELFF

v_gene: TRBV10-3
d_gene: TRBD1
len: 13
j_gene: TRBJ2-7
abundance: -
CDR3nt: TGTGCCACCGGGACAGGGAGCTCCTACGAGCAGTACTTC
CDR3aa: CATGTGSSYEQYF

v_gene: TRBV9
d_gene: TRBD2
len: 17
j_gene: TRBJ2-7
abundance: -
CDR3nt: TGTGCCAGCAGCGTGGGACTAGCGGGGACCCACTCCTACGAGCAGTACTTC
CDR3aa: CASSVGLAGTHSYEQYF

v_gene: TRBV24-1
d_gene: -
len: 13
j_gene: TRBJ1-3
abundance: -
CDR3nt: TGTGCCACCAGTGATTTTGTTGGAAACACCATATATTTT
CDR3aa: CATSDFVGNTIYF

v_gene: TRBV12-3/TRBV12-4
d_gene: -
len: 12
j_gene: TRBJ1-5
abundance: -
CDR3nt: TGTGCCAGCAGTTTCGGGAGCCAGCCCCAGCATTTT
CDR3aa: CASSFGSQPQHF

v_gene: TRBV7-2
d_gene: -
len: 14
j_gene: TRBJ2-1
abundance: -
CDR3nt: TGTGCCAGCAGCCCTAGTTCAGCGCCCAATGAGCAGTTCTTC
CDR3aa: CASSPSSAPNEQFF

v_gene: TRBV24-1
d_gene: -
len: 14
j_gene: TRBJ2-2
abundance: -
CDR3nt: TGTGCCACCAGTGATTTTGTCGGCACCGGGGAGCTGTTTTTT
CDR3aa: CATSDFVGTGELFF

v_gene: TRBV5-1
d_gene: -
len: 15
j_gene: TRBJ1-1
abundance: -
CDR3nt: TGCGCCAGCTCCTATGGGGGAGGATTGAACACTGAAGCTTTCTTT
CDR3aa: CASSYGGGLNTEAFF

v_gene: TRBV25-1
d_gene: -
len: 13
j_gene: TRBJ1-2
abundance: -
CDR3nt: TGTGCCAGCAGTGAAATGGGGGGCTATGGCTACACCTTC
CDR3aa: CASSEMGGYGYTF

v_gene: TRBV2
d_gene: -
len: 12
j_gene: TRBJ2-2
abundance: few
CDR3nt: TGTGCCAGCAGGTTAAACTCCGAGGAGCTGTTTTTT
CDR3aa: CASRLNSEELFF

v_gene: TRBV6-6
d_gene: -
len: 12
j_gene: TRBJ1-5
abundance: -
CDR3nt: TGTGCCAGCAGAGGGAGGGATCAGCCCCAGCATTTT
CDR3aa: CASRGRDQPQHF

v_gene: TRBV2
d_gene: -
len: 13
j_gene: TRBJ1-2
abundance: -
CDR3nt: TGTGCCAGTCTTGGAGGGCCCTACTATGGCTACACCTTC
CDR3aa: CASLGGPYYGYTF

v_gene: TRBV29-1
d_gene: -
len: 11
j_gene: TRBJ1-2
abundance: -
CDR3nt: TGCAGCGTTGGGAGCGGGCAAGGCTACACCTTC
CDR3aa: CSVGSGQGYTF

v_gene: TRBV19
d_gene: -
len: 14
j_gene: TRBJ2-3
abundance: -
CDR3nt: TGTGCCAGTAGTCCGTCTGCGGGCACAGATACGCAGTATTTT
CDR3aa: CASSPSAGTDTQYF

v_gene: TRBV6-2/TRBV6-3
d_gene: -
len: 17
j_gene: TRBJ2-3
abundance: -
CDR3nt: TGTGCCAGCAGCCCGGGGTATGGGAGCGGCGACACAGATACGCAGTATTTT
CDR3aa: CASSPGYGSGDTDTQYF

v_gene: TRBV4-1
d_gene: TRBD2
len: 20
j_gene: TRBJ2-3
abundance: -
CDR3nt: TGCGCCAGCAGCCAATGGGCTGGGACTAGCGGGCCAAGTAGCACAGATACGCAGTATTTT
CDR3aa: CASSQWAGTSGPSSTDTQYF

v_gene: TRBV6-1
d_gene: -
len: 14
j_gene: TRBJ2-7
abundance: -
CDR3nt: TGTGCCAGCAGTGATCCGGGTGGGGCCCACGAGCAGTACTTC
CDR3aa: CASSDPGGAHEQYF

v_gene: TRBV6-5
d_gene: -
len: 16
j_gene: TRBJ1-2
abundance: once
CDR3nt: TGTGCCAGCAGTTTACTATCTAGGGAGGGCCACTATGGCTACACCTTC
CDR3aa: CASSLLSREGHYGYTF

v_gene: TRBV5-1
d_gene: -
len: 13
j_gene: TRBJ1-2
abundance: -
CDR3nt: TGCGCCAGCAGCTTGGAAGCGGGGCATGGCTACACCTTC
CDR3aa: CASSLEAGHGYTF

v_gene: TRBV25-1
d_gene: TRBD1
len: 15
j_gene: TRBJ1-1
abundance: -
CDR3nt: TGTGCCAGCAGTGAATTGGGGACAGGGGAAGCTGAAGCTTTCTTT
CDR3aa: CASSELGTGEAEAFF

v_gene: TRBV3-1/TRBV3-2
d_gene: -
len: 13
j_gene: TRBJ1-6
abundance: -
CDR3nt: TGTGCCAGCAGCTATTATAGGGATTCACCCCTCCACTTT
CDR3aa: CASSYYRDSPLHF

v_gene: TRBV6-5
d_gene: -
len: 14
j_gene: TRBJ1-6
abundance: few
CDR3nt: TGTGCCAGCAGTTCCGTGGTCTATAATTCACCCCTCCACTTT
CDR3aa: CASSSVVYNSPLHF

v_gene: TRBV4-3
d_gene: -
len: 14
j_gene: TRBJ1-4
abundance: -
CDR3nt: TGCGCCAGCAGCCATGGGGGTGCCAGGGAAAAACTGTTTTTT
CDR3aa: CASSHGGAREKLFF

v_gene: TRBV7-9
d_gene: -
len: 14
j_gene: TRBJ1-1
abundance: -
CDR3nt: TGTGCCAGCAGCTCCCCGGTGGGGGAAGATGAAGCTTTCTTT
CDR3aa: CASSSPVGEDEAFF

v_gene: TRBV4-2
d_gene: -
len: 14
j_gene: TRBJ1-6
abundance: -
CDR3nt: TGTGCCAGCAGCCACCTGGGCGATAATTCACCCCTCCACTTT
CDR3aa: CASSHLGDNSPLHF

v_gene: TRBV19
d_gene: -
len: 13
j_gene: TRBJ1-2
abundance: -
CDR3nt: TGTGCCAGTAGAGATAGGGAATCTTATGGCTACACCTTC
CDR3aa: CASRDRESYGYTF

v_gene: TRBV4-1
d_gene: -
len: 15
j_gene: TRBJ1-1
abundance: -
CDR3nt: TGCGCCAGCAGCCAAGTTCCGTTGGATCCGTCTGGAGCTTTCTTT
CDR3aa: CASSQVPLDPSGAFF

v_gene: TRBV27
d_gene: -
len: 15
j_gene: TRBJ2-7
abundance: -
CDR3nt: TGTGCCAGCAGTCGGGTCGGGGTCTCGGGATACGAGCAGTACTTC
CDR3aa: CASSRVGVSGYEQYF

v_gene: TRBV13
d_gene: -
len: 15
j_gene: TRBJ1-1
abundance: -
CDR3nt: TGTGCCAGCAGCTTATTAGGGGTCATGAACACTGAAGCTTTCTTT
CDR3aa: CASSLLGVMNTEAFF

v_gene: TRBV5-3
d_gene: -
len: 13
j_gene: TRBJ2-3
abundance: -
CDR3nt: TGTGCCAGAAGCGAACGACTAGTAGATACGCAGTATTTT
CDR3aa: CARSERLVDTQYF

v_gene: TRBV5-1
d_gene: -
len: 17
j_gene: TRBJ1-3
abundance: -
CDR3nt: TGCGCCAGCAGCTTGGCCGATGGCAGGTCCTCTGGAAACACCATATATTTT
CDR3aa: CASSLADGRSSGNTIYF

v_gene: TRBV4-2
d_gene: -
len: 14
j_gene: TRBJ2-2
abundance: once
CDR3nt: TGTGCCAGCAGCCAAGGCCAGAACACCGGGGAGCTGTTTTTT
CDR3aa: CASSQGQNTGELFF

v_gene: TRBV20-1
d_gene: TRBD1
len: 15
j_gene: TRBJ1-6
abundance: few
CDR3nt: TGCAGTGCTAGTCCCCAGGGGGTGGCGAGTTCACCCCTCCACTTT
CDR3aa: CSASPQGVASSPLHF

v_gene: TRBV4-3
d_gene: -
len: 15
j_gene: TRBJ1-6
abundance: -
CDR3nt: TGCGCCAGCAGCCAAAACCGGGACGATAATTCACCCCTCCACTTT
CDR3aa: CASSQNRDDNSPLHF

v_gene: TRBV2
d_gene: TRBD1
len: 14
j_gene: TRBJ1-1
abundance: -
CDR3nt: TGTGCCAGTAACAACAGGGGGTGGGACACTGAAGCTTTCTTT
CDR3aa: CASNNRGWDTEAFF

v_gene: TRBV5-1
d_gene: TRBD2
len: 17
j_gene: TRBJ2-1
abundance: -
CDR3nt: TGCGCCAGCAGCTTGACGCCTCGCGCGGGGGGTTACAATGAGCAGTTCTTC
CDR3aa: CASSLTPRAGGYNEQFF

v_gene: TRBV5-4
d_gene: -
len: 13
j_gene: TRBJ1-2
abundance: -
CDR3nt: TGTGCCAGCACCCTAGGGCTAAACTATGGCTACACCTTC
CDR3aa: CASTLGLNYGYTF